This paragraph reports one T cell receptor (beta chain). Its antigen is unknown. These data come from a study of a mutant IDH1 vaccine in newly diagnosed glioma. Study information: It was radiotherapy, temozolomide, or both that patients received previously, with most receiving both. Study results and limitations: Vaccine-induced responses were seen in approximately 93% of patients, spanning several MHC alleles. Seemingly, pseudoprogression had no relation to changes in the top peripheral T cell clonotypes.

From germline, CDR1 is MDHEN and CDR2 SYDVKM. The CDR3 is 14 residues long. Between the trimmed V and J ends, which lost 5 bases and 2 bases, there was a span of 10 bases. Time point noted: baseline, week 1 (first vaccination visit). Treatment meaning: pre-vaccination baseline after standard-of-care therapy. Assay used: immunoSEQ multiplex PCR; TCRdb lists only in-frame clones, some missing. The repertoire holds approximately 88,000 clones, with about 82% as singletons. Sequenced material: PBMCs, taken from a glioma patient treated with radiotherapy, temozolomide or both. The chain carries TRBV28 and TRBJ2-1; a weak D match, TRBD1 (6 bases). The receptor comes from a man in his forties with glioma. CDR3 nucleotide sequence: TGTGCCAGCAGTCGACAGGAGCCCTACAATGAGCAGTTCTTC. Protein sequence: CASSRQEPYNEQFF. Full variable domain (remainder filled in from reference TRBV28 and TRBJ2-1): DVKVTQSSRYLVKRTGEKVFLECVQDMDHENMFWYRQDPGLGLRLIYFSYDVKMKEKGDIPEGYSVSREKKERFSLILESASTNQTSMYLCASSRQEPYNEQFFGPGTRLTVL.